At least ten counts were recorded for the clone carrying this T cell receptor (beta chain). TCRdb reprocessed the reads via MiXCR and lists one record per CDR3 protein. The table includes around 280,000 distinct CDR3 sequences, around 9.1% detected once. Germline CDR1 reads SGHVS; CDR2 reads FQNEAQ. V shed 6 bases and J shed 2 bases, with 15 bases lying between them. This CDR3 is 15 amino acids long. This sample is part of a study of T cell repertoires in cytomegalovirus infection. Study in general: From public TCR beta signatures came an indication of both CMV infection and matching HLA type.

Specimen: PBMCs. This chain connects TRBV7-8 to TRBJ2-3; D is perhaps TRBD1 (6 bases). The receptor was derived from a human donor in good health (CMV status not recorded). Some clones in this sample may be carry-over from other donors' samples. The CDR3 here is CASRGWGHHTDTQYF. CDR3 in DNA: TGTGCCAGCAGAGGGTGGGGACACCACACAGATACGCAGTATTTT.